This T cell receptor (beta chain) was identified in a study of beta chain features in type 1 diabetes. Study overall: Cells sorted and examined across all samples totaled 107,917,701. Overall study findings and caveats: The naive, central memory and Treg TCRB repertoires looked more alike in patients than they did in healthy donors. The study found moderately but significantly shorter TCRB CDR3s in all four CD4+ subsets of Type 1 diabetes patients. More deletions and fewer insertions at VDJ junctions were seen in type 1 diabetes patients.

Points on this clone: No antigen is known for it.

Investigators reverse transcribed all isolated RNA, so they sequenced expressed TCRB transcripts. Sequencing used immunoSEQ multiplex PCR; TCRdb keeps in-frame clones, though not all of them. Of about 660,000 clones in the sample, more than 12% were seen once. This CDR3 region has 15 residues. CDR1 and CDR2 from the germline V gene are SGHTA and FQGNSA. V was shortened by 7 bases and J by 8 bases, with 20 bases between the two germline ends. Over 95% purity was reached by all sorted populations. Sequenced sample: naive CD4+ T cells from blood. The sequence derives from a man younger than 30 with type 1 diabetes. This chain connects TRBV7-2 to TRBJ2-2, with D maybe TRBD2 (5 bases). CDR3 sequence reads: CASTPPGLFPGELFF. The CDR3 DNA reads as TGTGCCAGCACCCCGCCAGGACTTTTCCCGGGGGAGCTGTTTTTT.